The 28 T cell receptor beta chains below come from one sample, sequenced in a study of beta chain features in type 1 diabetes. General study results and limits: When Type 1 diabetes patients were examined, their TCRB CDR3s proved moderately but significantly shorter in all four CD4+ subsets.

These receptors have no identified antigens. cDNA synthesis used the whole RNA isolate, giving expressed TCRB sequences. Some clones are missing from TCRdb's copy, which holds only in-frame ones; the method was immunoSEQ multiplex PCR. The sample contains some 640,000 clones, over 13% of which appear only once. Sequencing used naive CD4+ T cells from blood. The receptors shown here come from a man younger than 35 with type 1 diabetes.

The rearrangement joins TRBV10-3 to TRBJ2-7, with 10 bases that match TRBD2. The CDR3 is made up of 16 amino acids. V lost 2 bases and J lost 0; bases outside the gene matches: 4. CDR1 and CDR2 (germline): ENHRY, SYGVKD. The chain's CDR3 is CAISEATSGNSYEQYF. The CDR3 region has the DNA TGTGCCATCAGTGAGGCTACTAGCGGGAACTCCTACGAGCAGTACTTC.

The CDR3 spells CASSPTRSYNEQFF. The CDR3 DNA reads TGTGCCAGCTCACCAACAAGGTCCTACAATGAGCAGTTCTTC. V gene TRBV18 combines with J gene TRBJ2-1; D is undetermined. Germline V gene data show CDR1 as KGHSH and CDR2 as LQKENI. CDR3 length: 14 amino acids. The V and J ends lost 2 bases and 1 base respectively, with 6 bases between them.

The chain employs TRBV30 and TRBJ2-5, with D unresolved. The last part of the DNA fits TRBJ2-7 better; the J call may be wrong. CDR1 is GTSNPN and CDR2 is SVGIG in the germline V gene (reference sequence). The CDR3 is 11 residues long. The CDR3: CAWSAPDEQYF. The CDR3 DNA reads TGTGCCTGGAGTGCCCCCGACGAGCAGTACTTC.

This clone was observed a handful of times. The chain combines TRBV19 with TRBJ2-3; possibly TRBD2 for D (5 bases). Per germline, CDR1 LNHDA and CDR2 SQIVND (reference sequence). This CDR3 comprises 11 residues. CDR3 region: CSVGEADTQYF. The CDR3 DNA reads TGTAGCGTGGGAGAAGCAGATACGCAGTATTTT.

This chain joins TRBV5-5 and TRBJ1-1; D is ambiguous. Germline V gene sequence: CDR1 SGHKS, CDR2 YYEKEE (reference sequence). Trimming removed 2 bases from V and 0 bases from J, with 14 bases in between. CDR3 length: 16 residues. For the CDR3, the DNA is TGTGCCAGCAGCTTCGTTTCTGTGGGATTGAACACTGAAGCTTTCTTT. Its protein product is CASSFVSVGLNTEAFF.

This clone was counted between two and nine times. The rearrangement joins TRBV5-6 to TRBJ2-1; 11 nucleotides line up with TRBD2. CDR1 is SGHDT, CDR2 YYEEEE, per germline. Germline trimming cut 0 bases from V and 5 bases from J; bases unmatched to any gene: 4. CDR3 size: 16 residues. The CDR3 sequence: CASSLGGTSGDNEQFF. The CDR3 bases are TGTGCCAGCAGCTTGGGTGGGACTAGCGGCGACAATGAGCAGTTCTTC. The full variable domain, rest sourced from reference TRBV5-6 and TRBJ2-1, is DAGVTQSPTHLIKTRGQQVTLRCSPKSGHDTVSWYQQALGQGPQFIFQYYEEEERQRGNFPDRFSGHQFPNYSSELNVNALLLGDSALYLCASSLGGTSGDNEQFFGPGTRLTVL.

This clone was found a few times. The chain couples TRBV5-1 to TRBJ1-2; the match to TRBD1 covers 7 bases. V was clipped by 0 bases and J by 8 bases; unmatched bases: 10. The CDR3 runs 15 residues. Germline CDR1 and CDR2: SGHRS and YFSETQ. The CDR3 loop is CASSLDGTVLRGYTF. CDR3 nucleotide sequence: TGCGCCAGCAGCTTGGACGGGACAGTTCTGAGGGGCTACACCTTC.

The chain employs TRBV19 and TRBJ1-1; D ambiguous. Trimming stripped 3 bases from V and 1 base from J, with 6 bases between. CDR1 is LNHDA, CDR2 SQIVND, per germline (reference sequence). The CDR3 has 13 residues. The CDR3 bases are TGTGCCAGTAGTATGATCAGGAACACTGAAGCTTTCTTT. Its protein product is CASSMIRNTEAFF.

The chain carries TRBV15 and TRBJ2-7, with unresolved D. The CDR3 extends over 15 amino acids. Between the trimmed V and J ends, which lost 0 bases and 2 bases, there was a span of 11 bases. The germline gives CDR1 LNHNV, CDR2 YYDKDF (reference sequence). Here the CDR3 DNA reads TGTGCCACCAGCAGAGATCGGCAGGTGGCCTACGAGCAGTACTTC. It translates to CATSRDRQVAYEQYF.

This rearrangement joins TRBV19 to TRBJ1-1; D is unclear. In germline, CDR1 is LNHDA, CDR2 SQIVND (reference sequence). The CDR3 consists of 13 residues. V was trimmed by 6 bases and J by 6 bases, leaving 14 bases between them. Here the CDR3 DNA reads TGTGCCAGTAGCGAGCCGGGTGAGGCTGAAGCTTTCTTT. Translation: CASSEPGEAEAFF.

This clone was counted a few times. V is TRBV9 and J is TRBJ1-2, with a possible D match to TRBD1 (5 bases). Trimming took 4 bases from V and 8 from J, leaving 15 bases between them. The CDR3 has 13 residues. Germline-derived CDR1 and CDR2 are SGDLS and YYNGEE. CDR3 coding DNA: TGTGCCAGCAGCCCCCGGACACTTACAGGCTACACCTTC. Protein sequence: CASSPRTLTGYTF.

There are a few counts of this clone. This sequence joins TRBV7-3 and TRBJ2-2, with a weak D call TRBD2 (6 bases). The germline CDR1 and CDR2 sequences are SGHTA and FQGTGA. V was clipped by 5 bases and J by 0 bases, with 13 bases between them. The CDR3 consists of 16 residues. As DNA, the CDR3 is TGTGCCAGCAGCCAAAAGGGACTCACGAACACCGGGGAGCTGTTTTTT. Protein product: CASSQKGLTNTGELFF.

This clone was found a few times. The chain links TRBV7-9 to TRBJ2-3; D remains unclear. CDR1 and CDR2 (germline): SEHNR, FQNEAQ (reference sequence). This CDR3 contains 12 residues. V was pared by 4 bases and J by 6 bases, with 8 bases between. The CDR3 DNA is TGTGCCAGCAGCTCACGATTGGATACGCAGTATTTT. Amino acids: CASSSRLDTQYF.

In its sample, this clone was seen a few times. The V call is TRBV7-2, the J call TRBJ1-5; 8 nucleotides agree with TRBD1. From germline, CDR1 is SGHTA and CDR2 FQGNSA. The V gene end was trimmed by 5 bases and the J gene end by 8 bases; junction bases not matched to a gene: 8. The CDR3 covers 14 residues. CDR3 amino acids: CASSPDRGREPQHF. DNA of the CDR3: TGTGCCAGCAGCCCTGACAGGGGAAGGGAGCCCCAGCATTTT. Variable domain in full (rest from reference TRBV7-2 and TRBJ1-5): GAGVSQSPSNKVTEKGKDVELRCDPISGHTALYWYRQSLGQGLEFLIYFQGNSAPDKSGLPSDRFSAERTGGSVSTLTIQRTQQEDSAVYLCASSPDRGREPQHFGDGTRLSIL.

This clone was found a few times. Additional DNA sequences in this sample encode the identical CDR3. The chain employs TRBV7-9 and TRBJ1-1, with D maybe TRBD1 (6 bases). The CDR3 contains 13 residues. Trimming shortened V by 6 bases and J by 1 base, and 9 bases separated the two germline ends. From germline, CDR1 is SEHNR and CDR2 FQNEAQ (reference sequence). DNA of the CDR3: TGTGCCAGCAGTTACAGGGAGAACACTGAAGCTTTCTTT. Protein product: CASSYRENTEAFF.

This clone came up a few times. The gene calls are TRBV4-2 and TRBJ1-6; 11 bases line up with TRBD1. Per germline, CDR1 LGHNA and CDR2 YNFKEQ. V lost 3 bases to trimming and J lost 8 bases; unmatched junction nucleotides: 6. CDR3 length equals 16 residues. In DNA form, the CDR3 reads TGTGCCAGCAGCCAGTCCGGGACAGGGGGGCATTCACCCCTCCACTTT. As protein: CASSQSGTGGHSPLHF.

This clone was counted only a few times. The rearrangement links TRBV7-2 to TRBJ2-3, with D possibly TRBD1 on 6 matching bases. V was cut by 3 bases and J by 0 bases, with 7 bases left in between. The CDR3 totals 14 residues. In germline, CDR1 is SGHTA, CDR2 FQGNSA. In DNA, the CDR3 is TGTGCCAGCAGCTTGGGGGCCAGCACAGATACGCAGTATTTT. Protein product: CASSLGASTDTQYF.

This clone was seen a few times. V is TRBV4-1 and J is TRBJ2-5; D not certain. Trimming removed 0 bases from V and 5 bases from J, with 7 bases in between. CDR3 length: 13 amino acids. Germline V gene sequence: CDR1 MGHRA, CDR2 YSYEKL. In nucleotides, the CDR3 is TGCGCCAGCAGCCAAGAACGTAAGGAGACCCAGTACTTC. Translated: CASSQERKETQYF.

The rearrangement links TRBV9 to TRBJ2-1; 8 bases line up with TRBD2. The CDR3 is 14 residues long. V trimming: 4 bases; J trimming: 7 bases; junction bases outside the gene matches: 7. CDR1 and CDR2 (germline): SGDLS, YYNGEE. CDR3 amino acids: CASSPGGAGNEQFF. CDR3 DNA: TGTGCCAGCAGCCCCGGGGGGGCCGGAAATGAGCAGTTCTTC.

The chain links TRBV7-2 to TRBJ2-1, with 7 bases lining up with TRBD1. There are 14 residues in the CDR3. Germline trimming cut 4 bases from V and 9 bases from J; bases unmatched to any gene: 9. From germline, CDR1 is SGHTA and CDR2 FQGNSA. The CDR3 DNA reads as TGTGCCAGCAGCTCGACAGGGTCTTCAGGTGAGCAGTTCTTC. Translating it yields CASSSTGSSGEQFF.

Here the CDR3 DNA reads TGCAGTGCTAGGAGCCGGGACGAGCAGTACTTC. Its protein is CSARSRDEQYF. The rearrangement uses TRBV20-1 and TRBJ2-7; no clear D gene. Germline V gene sequence: CDR1 DFQATT, CDR2 SNEGSKA (reference sequence). The germline V and J ends were trimmed by 3 bases and 5 bases, with 8 bases remaining between them. This CDR3 has 11 residues.

This clone was recorded a few times. The genes are TRBV6-1 and TRBJ1-3; D possibly corresponds to TRBD1 (5 bases). CDR3 length equals 16 residues. Germline CDR1 and CDR2: MNHNS and SASEGT. Deletions cut 4 bases from V and 0 bases from J, with 13 bases between. The CDR3 DNA sequence: TGTGCCAGCAGTGCCTCGGGGGGATTCTCTGGAAACACCATATATTTT. Its protein product is CASSASGGFSGNTIYF.

CDR3 loop: CSASSGEKLFF. CDR3 bases: TGCAGCGCATCTAGTGGTGAAAAACTGTTTTTT. J is TRBJ1-4 and V is TRBV29-1; D not resolved. Germline V gene lookup returns CDR1 SQVTM and CDR2 ANQGSEA. The CDR3 covers 11 residues. Trimming removed 7 bases from V and 7 bases from J, with 10 bases in between. Filled out from reference TRBV29-1 and TRBJ1-4, the complete variable domain reads SAVISQKPSRDICQRGTSLTIQCQVDSQVTMMFWYRQQPGQSLTLIATANQGSEATYESGFVIDKFPISRPNLTFSTLTVSNMSPEDSSIYLCSASSGEKLFFGSGTQLSVL.

J is TRBJ1-5 and V is TRBV5-6; D is uncertain. The V end was cut by 1 base, the J end by 5 bases, with 16 bases between. Germline CDR1 is SGHDT and CDR2 is YYEEEE. The CDR3 has 16 amino acids. The CDR3 nucleotides are TGTGCCAGCAGCTTGCGGGTGGCGGGAAGATATCAGCCCCAGCATTTT. This translates into CASSLRVAGRYQPQHF.

The gene calls are TRBV21-1 and TRBJ1-4. TRBV21-1 is given as a pseudogene. The CDR3 contains 15 residues. CDR3 sequence: CASKAARATNEKLFF. CDR3 nucleotides: TGTGCCAGCAAGGCAGCCCGAGCAACTAATGAAAAACTGTTTTTT.

DNA for the CDR3: TGTGCCAGCAGCTTAGGACCATTGCCGGGGTGGGGCGATGGCTACACCTTC. Its translation: CASSLGPLPGWGDGYTF. V is TRBV7-6 and J is TRBJ1-2; D might be TRBD1 (5 bases). The CDR3 loop spans 17 amino acids. Trimming left V 1 base short and J 6 bases short, with 21 bases between. The germline gives CDR1 SGHVS, CDR2 FNYEAQ.

V and J are TRBV7-2 and TRBJ2-1; 8 nucleotides match TRBD2. Germline V gene sequence: CDR1 SGHTA, CDR2 FQGNSA. Trimming removed 5 bases from V and 10 bases from J; junction bases left unmatched: 13. This CDR3 has 15 amino acids. The CDR3 region has the DNA TGTGCCAGCAGCCGGACTAGCCTCTTCTCCGGGGAGCAGTTCTTC. The encoded protein is CASSRTSLFSGEQFF. Variable domain in full (rest from reference TRBV7-2 and TRBJ2-1): GAGVSQSPSNKVTEKGKDVELRCDPISGHTALYWYRQSLGQGLEFLIYFQGNSAPDKSGLPSDRFSAERTGGSVSTLTIQRTQQEDSAVYLCASSRTSLFSGEQFFGPGTRLTVL.

This clone was observed a few times. CDR3 nucleotides: TGTGCCAGCACCATCAAGGTAGGCTACGAGCAGTACTTC. The encoded protein is CASTIKVGYEQYF. This rearrangement joins TRBV5-8 to TRBJ2-7; D call uncertain. The ends were cut back, 6 bases at V and 3 bases at J, with 13 bases in the middle. The CDR3 is made up of 13 amino acids. CDR1 is SGHTS and CDR2 is YDEGEE in the germline V gene. The variable domain in full, completed from reference TRBV5-8 and TRBJ2-7, reads EAGVTQSPTHLIKTRGQQATLRCSPISGHTSVYWYQQALGLGLQFLLWYDEGEERNRGNFPPRFSGRQFPNYSSELNVNALELEDSALYLCASTIKVGYEQYFGPGTRLTVT.